The clone carrying this T cell receptor beta chain was observed at least ten times. The sample holds other DNA sequences that translate to the same CDR3. Produced via immunoSEQ multiplex PCR; TCRdb's table is partial and in-frame only. Among 110,000 to 150,000 clones, roughly nine tenths were seen once, and the ten largest hold 4% to 5.5%. The source of the sample is a study of control samples from healthy donors and cancer patients. The CDR3 contains 15 residues. Looked up from germline, CDR1 is KGHDR and CDR2 is SFDVKD. The germline V and J ends were trimmed by 4 bases and 4 bases, with 15 bases remaining between them.

The genes are TRBV24-1 and TRBJ2-5; a weak D match, TRBD1 (8 bases). The sequenced sample was blood. The TCR sequence derives from a man between 25 and 39 years old in good health. CDR3 sequence (DNA): TGTGCCACCAGTGAGGACAGGGAGGGTGGAGAGACCCAGTACTTC. Protein: CATSEDREGGETQYF.